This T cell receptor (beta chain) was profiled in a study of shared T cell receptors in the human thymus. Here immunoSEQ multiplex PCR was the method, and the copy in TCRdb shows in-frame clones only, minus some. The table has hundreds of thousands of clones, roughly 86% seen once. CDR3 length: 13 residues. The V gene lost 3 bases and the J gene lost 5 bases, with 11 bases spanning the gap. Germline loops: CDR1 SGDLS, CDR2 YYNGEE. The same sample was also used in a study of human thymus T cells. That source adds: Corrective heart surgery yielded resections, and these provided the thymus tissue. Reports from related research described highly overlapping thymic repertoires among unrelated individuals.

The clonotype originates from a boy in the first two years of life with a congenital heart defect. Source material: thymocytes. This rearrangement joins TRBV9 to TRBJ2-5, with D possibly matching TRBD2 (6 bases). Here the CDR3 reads CASSGGGRETQYF. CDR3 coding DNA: TGTGCCAGCAGCGGCGGAGGGCGCGAGACCCAGTACTTC.